This T cell receptor beta chain was obtained from a study of a mutant IDH1 vaccine in newly diagnosed glioma. Produced via immunoSEQ multiplex PCR; TCRdb's table is partial and in-frame only. This sample has tens of thousands of clones, with less than 80% found just once. As for this clone: What it binds is unknown.

Time point specified: week 35, safety follow-up. What each vaccine dose contained was 300 ug of mutant IDH1 20-mer peptide, accompanied by topical imiquimod. Eight vaccinations went to patients in weeks 1, 3, 5, 7, 11, 15, 19, 23. The astrocytomas were IDH1-mutant, ATRX-negative, and WHO grade 3 or 4. Germline CDR1 PRHDT, CDR2 FYEKMQ (reference sequence). This CDR3 comprises 14 residues. The ends were cut back, 5 bases at V and 3 bases at J, with 14 bases in the middle. Findings and limits, study-wide: Whatever changes occurred in top peripheral T cell clonotypes seemed unrelated to pseudoprogression.

The chain joins TRBV13 to TRBJ2-7; D tentatively fits TRBD1 or TRBD2 (5 bases each). Material: PBMCs, obtained from a glioma patient whose treatment included an IDH1 peptide vaccine. This receptor was obtained from a man aged 40-55 years with glioma. CDR3 sequence reads: CASSTGPQHYEQYF. The CDR3 coding sequence is TGTGCCAGCAGCACGGGACCTCAACACTACGAGCAGTACTTC.